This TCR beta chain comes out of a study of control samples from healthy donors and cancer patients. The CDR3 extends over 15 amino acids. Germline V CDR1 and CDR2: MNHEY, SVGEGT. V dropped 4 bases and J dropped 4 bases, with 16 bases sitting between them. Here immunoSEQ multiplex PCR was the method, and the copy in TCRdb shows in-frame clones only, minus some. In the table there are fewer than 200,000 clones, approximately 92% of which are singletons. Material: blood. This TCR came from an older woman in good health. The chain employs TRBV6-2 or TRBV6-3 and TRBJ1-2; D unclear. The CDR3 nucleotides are TGTGCCAGCAGTTCCGTTGGGGAGGAGATCTATGGCTACACCTTC. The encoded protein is CASSSVGEEIYGYTF.